This passage covers 24 T cell receptor beta chains from one sample sequenced in a study of identical twins' blood T cells. Via MiXCR, TCRdb re-called the 5' RACE reads, giving one row per CDR3 protein. The sample contains roughly 340,000 distinct CDR3 sequences, 25% to 35% of which appear only once. Sequenced material: PBMCs. The receptors were sampled from a woman aged 18-50 years in good health.

This clonotype was recorded a few times. J is TRBJ1-2 and V is TRBV10-3; 7 bases match TRBD1. Germline loops: CDR1 ENHRY, CDR2 SYGVKD. J was trimmed by 4 bases and V by 6 bases; bases with no gene match: 5. The CDR3 sequence is 13 residues long. The CDR3 is CAISSGQLYGYTF. The CDR3 bases are TGTGCCATCAGCTCGGGACAGCTCTATGGCTACACCTTC.

Worth noting for this clonotype: One end of the junction is discordant with germline, which a read error may explain. The chain links TRBV7-9 to TRBJ1-6; D remains ambiguous. The CDR3 length is 15 residues. Per germline, CDR1 SEHNR and CDR2 FQNEAQ (reference sequence). The CDR3: CASSLGRHLNSPLDF. The CDR3 bases are TGTGCCAGCAGCTTAGGGAGACATCTCAATTCACCCCTCGACTTT. The full variable domain, its missing parts supplied by reference TRBV7-9 and TRBJ1-6, is DTGVSQNPRHKITKRGQNVTFRCDPISEHNRLYWYRQTLGQGPEFLTYFQNEAQLEKSRLLSDRFSAERPKGSFSTLEIQRTEQGDSAMYLCASSLGRHLNSPLDFGNGTRLTVT.

This rearrangement joins TRBV23-1 to TRBJ1-6; D remains unclear. TRBV23-1 is known as an ORF, though its function is uncertain. Trimming took off 7 bases at V and 5 bases at J, with 15 bases between the two ends. This CDR3 has 15 residues. CDR3 nucleotide sequence: TGCGCCAGCATCATCAAAAGTACAGATAATTCACCCCTCCACTTT. Its protein is CASIIKSTDNSPLHF.

This clonotype was recorded many times. V usage is TRBV6-1 and J usage is TRBJ2-7; 9 bases map to TRBD1. Germline V gene lookup returns CDR1 MNHNS and CDR2 SASEGT. The CDR3 runs to 14 residues. With 5 bases clipped from V and 6 bases from J, the junction kept 8 bases outside the gene matches. The CDR3 DNA sequence: TGTGCCAGCAGTAGGGACAGGGAGAGTTCCGAGCAGTACTTC. It yields the protein CASSRDRESSEQYF.

In this sample, this clonotype turned up a few times. This CDR3 reads CASSLGAVNQPQHF. The CDR3 bases are TGTGCCAGCAGCTTGGGGGCGGTTAATCAGCCCCAGCATTTT. This chain links TRBV7-9 with TRBJ1-5; tentatively, D is TRBD1 (6 bases). The V gene's germline CDR1 is SEHNR and CDR2 FQNEAQ (reference sequence). The CDR3 extends over 14 amino acids. V lost 3 bases and J lost 4, with 10 bases in between.

This clonotype was seen only a few times. The V and J genes are TRBV18 and TRBJ1-6; no firm D call. The CDR3 extends over 14 amino acids. The ends were cut back, 4 bases at V and 8 bases at J, with 12 bases in the middle. Per germline, CDR1 KGHSH and CDR2 LQKENI. The CDR3 nucleotides are TGTGCCAGCTCACGCGCAGTCTGGGATTCACCCCTCCACTTT. This encodes CASSRAVWDSPLHF.

The sample holds one count of this clonotype. The genes are TRBV6-6 and TRBJ1-4; D unresolved. The CDR3 contains 12 residues. Germline lookup yields CDR1 MNHNY and CDR2 SVGAGI (reference sequence). Trimming removed 6 bases at V and 4 bases at J, with 6 bases between. The CDR3 here is CASRVNNEKLFF. The DNA of the CDR3 is TGTGCCAGCAGGGTTAATAATGAAAAACTGTTTTTT.

This clonotype has just a few counts. The J gene is TRBJ1-1, the V gene TRBV5-1, with a weak D call TRBD1 (6 bases). There are 17 residues in the CDR3. V dropped 4 bases and J dropped 4 bases, with 23 bases sitting between them. Germline-derived CDR1 and CDR2 are SGHRS and YFSETQ. The CDR3 DNA sequence: TGCGCCAGCAGCCTCGATACAGGGCACCCTCCGAGCACTGAAGCTTTCTTT. Its translation is CASSLDTGHPPSTEAFF. The whole variable domain, remainder taken from reference TRBV5-1 and TRBJ1-1, is KAGVTQTPRYLIKTRGQQVTLSCSPISGHRSVSWYQQTPGQGLQFLFEYFSETQRNKGNFPGRFSGRQFSNSRSEMNVSTLELGDSALYLCASSLDTGHPPSTEAFFGQGTRLTVV.

The V call is TRBV27, the J call TRBJ1-3; the D is unclear. CDR1 is MNHEY, CDR2 SMNVEV, per germline (reference sequence). CDR3 size: 14 residues. V was cut by 5 bases and J by 3 bases, with 11 bases left in between. CDR3 region: CASSLSGGGNTIYF. The CDR3 DNA is TGTGCCAGCAGTCTGTCGGGAGGTGGAAACACCATATATTTT.

The genes are TRBV12-5 and TRBJ2-5, with 7 bases identical to TRBD2. CDR1 is LGHNT and CDR2 is FRNRAP in the germline V gene. The CDR3 has 17 residues. V shed 1 base and J 2 bases; nucleotides not matched to a gene: 10. DNA of the CDR3: TGTGCTAGTGGTTTGGGATCTAGCGGAAGCTTTCAAGAGACCCAGTACTTC. This gives the protein CASGLGSSGSFQETQYF.

The rearrangement uses TRBV6-5 and TRBJ2-3; 7 positions match TRBD2. The V segment lost 8 bases and the J segment 6 bases; nucleotides outside the gene matches: 11. The germline CDR1 and CDR2 sequences are MNHEY and SVGAGI. The CDR3 loop spans 14 amino acids. CDR3 residues: CASANLGLYDTQYF. CDR3 nucleotide sequence: TGTGCCAGCGCCAACCTGGGACTATATGATACGCAGTATTTT.

Notes on this clonotype: A junction boundary mismatches the germline segment, possibly from a read error. This chain links TRBV18 with TRBJ1-3, with D possibly being TRBD1 (5 bases). Germline V CDR1 and CDR2: KGHSH, LQKENI. The CDR3 has 15 residues. The CDR3 DNA sequence: TGTGCCTGCTCGGGGGACCTACTCTCTGGAAACACCATATATTTT. Protein sequence: CACSGDLLSGNTIYF.

This clonotype turned up a few times. This sequence joins TRBV13 and TRBJ2-1, with 9 nucleotides matching TRBD2. In germline, CDR1 is PRHDT, CDR2 FYEKMQ (reference sequence). V was pared by 5 bases and J by 5 bases, with 7 bases of the junction left unmatched. The CDR3 has 15 residues. This CDR3 is CASSEEASGNNEQFF. CDR3 sequence (DNA): TGTGCCAGCAGCGAAGAGGCTAGCGGGAACAATGAGCAGTTCTTC.

This rearrangement joins TRBV7-2 to TRBJ2-1; the D call may be TRBD1 or TRBD2 (5 bases each). The V and J ends lost 2 bases and 6 bases respectively, with 17 bases between them. Germline V lookup: CDR1 SGHTA, CDR2 FQGNSA. The CDR3 length is 16 residues. The CDR3 loop is CASSLWGTPACNEQFF. The CDR3 nucleotides are TGTGCCAGCAGCTTATGGGGGACCCCGGCCTGCAATGAGCAGTTCTTC.

This clonotype was seen more than once but under ten times. The rearrangement uses TRBV6-6 and TRBJ1-4; 10 bases fit TRBD1. The CDR3 length is 15 residues. Germline CDR1 MNHNY, CDR2 SVGAGI (reference sequence). V dropped 5 bases and J dropped 2; count of bases not matched to a gene: 2. The CDR3 loop reads CASSVGQGTNEKLFF. The CDR3 DNA reads as TGTGCCAGCAGTGTGGGACAGGGGACTAATGAAAAACTGTTTTTT.

A single count supports this clonotype. The gene calls are TRBV11-2 and TRBJ2-7; D is uncertain. This CDR3 has 15 amino acids. CDR1 SGHAT and CDR2 FQNNGV come from the germline V gene. The V end was cut by 5 bases, the J end by 3 bases, with 17 bases between. CDR3 coding DNA: TGTGCCAGCAGCCCCGGGTGGGATTATGTCTACGAGCAGTACTTC. Its protein is CASSPGWDYVYEQYF.

In its sample, this clonotype was seen many times. J is TRBJ2-2 and V is TRBV29-1, with TRBD2 matching over 8 bases. Per germline, CDR1 SQVTM and CDR2 ANQGSEA. Germline trimming cut 7 bases from V and 4 bases from J; bases unmatched to any gene: 8. The length of the CDR3 is 14 residues. The chain's CDR3 is CSARQGLVTGELFF. In DNA form, the CDR3 reads TGCAGCGCCCGCCAGGGACTAGTCACCGGGGAGCTGTTTTTT.

The rearrangement joins TRBV4-2 to TRBJ2-1, with unresolved D. The CDR3 is 15 residues long. V was cut by 1 base and J by 7 bases, with 14 bases left in between. Germline values: CDR1 LGHNA, CDR2 YNFKEQ. The CDR3 DNA sequence: TGTGCCAGCAGCCAAGTCCCCTTGCAAGGAAATGAGCAGTTCTTC. Amino acids: CASSQVPLQGNEQFF.

The chain has TRBV30 and TRBJ2-3, with D perhaps TRBD1 (5 bases). V was cut by 4 bases and J by 2 bases, with 10 bases left in between. This CDR3 has 13 residues. Germline loops: CDR1 GTSNPN, CDR2 SVGIG (reference sequence). CDR3 sequence reads: CAWTGKNTDTQYF. The CDR3 nucleotides read TGTGCCTGGACAGGGAAAAACACAGATACGCAGTATTTT.

The table lists this clonotype with a few counts. The chain is built from TRBV27 and TRBJ2-1, with 7 nucleotides matching TRBD2. This CDR3 is 14 amino acids long. V gave up 9 bases and J gave up 10 bases; unmatched junction bases: 15. Germline-derived CDR1 and CDR2 are MNHEY and SMNVEV (reference sequence). CDR3 in DNA: TGTGCCAGTTCACTAGCGATAGCTAGAGGCGAGCAGTTCTTC. This codes for CASSLAIARGEQFF.

This clonotype was seen a handful of times. The gene calls are TRBV7-8 and TRBJ2-7; 8 bases agree with TRBD1. Germline V gene sequence: CDR1 SGHVS, CDR2 FQNEAQ. With V trimmed by 3 bases and J by 5 bases, 9 bases remained unmatched. This CDR3 has 15 residues. The CDR3 protein is CASSFTPDRDNEQYF. The CDR3 DNA sequence: TGTGCCAGCAGCTTTACCCCGGACAGGGACAACGAGCAGTACTTC.

This clonotype has only a few counts. The chain combines TRBV18 with TRBJ1-1; weak D call: TRBD1 (5 bases). With 1 base removed from V and 2 bases from J, the gap between germline ends came to 11 bases. The CDR3 sequence is 15 residues long. The V gene's germline CDR1 is KGHSH and CDR2 LQKENI. CDR3 sequence (DNA): TGTGCCAGCTCACCACTTGGACAATTTAACACTGAAGCTTTCTTT. This codes for CASSPLGQFNTEAFF. Using reference TRBV18 and TRBJ1-1 for the parts outside the CDR3, the full variable domain is NAGVMQNPRHLVRRRGQEARLRCSPMKGHSHVYWYRQLPEEGLKFMVYLQKENIIDESGMPKERFSAEFPKEGPSILRIQQVVRGDSAAYFCASSPLGQFNTEAFFGQGTRLTVV.

The chain has TRBV20-1 and TRBJ2-1, with 7 bases matching TRBD2. Unmatched junction bases numbered 9, after V lost 0 bases and J lost 7 bases. The germline V gene encodes CDR1 DFQATT and CDR2 SNEGSKA (reference sequence). The CDR3 runs 15 residues. The CDR3 DNA is TGCAGTGCTAGAGATCTTGTTGCGGGAGTGAATGAGCAGTTCTTC. Translation gives CSARDLVAGVNEQFF.

This clonotype was observed a few times. The chain couples TRBV7-9 to TRBJ2-7; tentative D call: TRBD2 (5 bases). The CDR3 loop spans 13 amino acids. V was cut by 1 base and J by 3 bases, with 7 bases left in between. Germline V lookup: CDR1 SEHNR, CDR2 FQNEAQ (reference sequence). This CDR3 is CASSLVEGYEQYF. The DNA of the CDR3 is TGTGCCAGCAGCTTAGTTGAGGGCTACGAGCAGTACTTC.